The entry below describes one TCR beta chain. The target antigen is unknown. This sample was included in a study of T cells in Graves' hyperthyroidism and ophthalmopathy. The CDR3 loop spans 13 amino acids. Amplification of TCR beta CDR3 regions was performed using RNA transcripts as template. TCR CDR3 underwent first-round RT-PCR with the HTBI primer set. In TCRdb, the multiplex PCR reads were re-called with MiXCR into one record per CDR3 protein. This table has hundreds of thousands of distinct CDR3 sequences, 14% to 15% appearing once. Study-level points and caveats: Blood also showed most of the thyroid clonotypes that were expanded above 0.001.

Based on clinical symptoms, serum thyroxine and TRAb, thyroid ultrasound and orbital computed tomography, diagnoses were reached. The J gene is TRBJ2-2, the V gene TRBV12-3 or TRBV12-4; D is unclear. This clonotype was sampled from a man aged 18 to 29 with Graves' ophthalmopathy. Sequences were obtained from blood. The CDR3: CVLRLMPTGELFF. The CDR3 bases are TGTGTCTTACGACTCATGCCCACCGGGGAGCTGTTTTTT.